The rows below give T cell receptor beta chains drawn from one sample of a study of T cell responses to AZD1222 COVID-19 vaccine. Data came from immunoSEQ multiplex PCR; TCRdb stores just in-frame clones and leaves some out. The sample includes tens of thousands of clones, approximately 87% seen only once; the top ten take 1.3% to 1.5%. The sequenced sample was peripheral blood, obtained 28 days after the second AZD1222 dose. The receptors here all came from an adult who received the AZD1222 COVID-19 vaccine. Both conserved end residues are part of each CDR3. A D gene is named only where the DNA matches it firmly. Not all rows give a size; the values are once, few, many and, for expanded clones, a class.

V,D,size,J,CDR3,DNA
TRBV3-1/TRBV3-2,-,-,TRBJ2-5,CASSHHTGRGPQYF,TGTGCCAGCAGCCACCATACGGGCCGGGGGCCCCAGTACTTC
TRBV5-4,-,-,TRBJ1-1,CASSRHEGGTFAFF,TGTGCCAGCAGCCGACACGAAGGTGGGACTTTCGCTTTCTTT
TRBV19,-,once,TRBJ1-2,CASSGVRRNYGYTF,TGTGCCAGTAGCGGGGTTCGCAGGAACTATGGCTACACCTTC
TRBV5-1,-,-,TRBJ2-7,CASSSGDDRRKSYEQYF,TGCGCCAGCAGCTCCGGAGACGACAGGAGAAAGTCCTACGAGCAGTACTTC
TRBV5-4,-,-,TRBJ2-5,CASSSGTLKETQYF,TGTGCCAGCAGCTCCGGAACGCTCAAAGAGACCCAGTACTTC
TRBV6-2/TRBV6-3,-,-,TRBJ1-1,CASSYYRQPNTEAFF,TGTGCCAGCAGTTACTATCGGCAGCCGAACACTGAAGCTTTCTTT
TRBV18,-,-,TRBJ1-4,CASSPNRDEKLFF,TGTGCCAGCTCACCAAACCGGGACGAAAAACTGTTTTTT
TRBV21-1,-,-,TRBJ1-2,CASSNKPEGYTF,TGTGCCAGCAGCAATAAGCCGGAGGGCTACACCTTC
TRBV19,-,-,TRBJ2-1,CASSIRDSYYNEQFF,TGTGCCAGTAGTATAAGGGACTCCTACTACAATGAGCAGTTCTTC
TRBV7-2,-,-,TRBJ2-2,CASVEKSTGELFF,TGTGCCAGCGTCGAGAAATCCACCGGGGAGCTGTTTTTT
TRBV6-5,-,-,TRBJ1-3,CASSPAGNTIYF,TGTGCCAGCAGTCCCGCTGGAAACACCATATATTTT
TRBV6-2/TRBV6-3,-,-,TRBJ2-3,CASSYYLRQLQSRDTQYF,TGTGCCAGCAGTTACTATTTGAGGCAGCTCCAAAGCAGGGATACGCAGTATTTT
TRBV19,-,-,TRBJ1-5,CASRPDKTGFSNQPQHF,TGTGCCAGTAGACCAGATAAGACAGGATTCAGCAATCAGCCCCAGCATTTT
TRBV27,-,-,TRBJ1-3,CASSLGLSGSGNTIYF,TGTGCCAGCAGTTTGGGACTCTCGGGCTCTGGAAACACCATATATTTT
TRBV19,-,few,TRBJ1-2,CASSRSGYWGYTF,TGTGCCAGTAGTAGATCAGGATACTGGGGCTACACCTTC
TRBV5-4,-,-,TRBJ2-2,CASSLQGNGELFF,TGTGCCAGCAGCTTGCAGGGGAACGGGGAGCTGTTTTTT
TRBV4-1,-,-,TRBJ2-7,CASSQGGVAYLGEQYF,TGCGCCAGCAGCCAAGGGGGGGTGGCTTACCTAGGGGAGCAGTACTTC
TRBV5-1,-,-,TRBJ2-5,CASTRDTQETQYF,TGCGCCAGCACCCGGGACACACAAGAGACCCAGTACTTC
TRBV7-2,-,-,TRBJ1-2,CASSLNYERVDGYTF,TGTGCCAGCAGCTTAAATTATGAGAGAGTGGATGGCTACACCTTC
TRBV5-6,TRBD1,few,TRBJ1-1,CASSRNWDSYEAFF,TGTGCCAGCAGCAGAAACTGGGACAGTTATGAAGCTTTCTTT
TRBV11-2,TRBD2,-,TRBJ2-1,CASSLAGAPLNEQFF,TGTGCCAGCAGTCTAGCGGGGGCGCCCCTCAATGAGCAGTTCTTC
TRBV19,TRBD1,-,TRBJ2-1,CAIKDRDDEQFF,TGTGCCATCAAGGACAGGGACGATGAGCAGTTCTTC
TRBV6-5,-,-,TRBJ2-5,CAIRGSGGETQYF,TGTGCCATCAGGGGTTCAGGCGGGGAGACCCAGTACTTC
TRBV5-1,-,-,TRBJ2-7,CASSLGGSRDHEQYF,TGCGCCAGCAGCTTGGGGGGCAGTCGGGACCACGAGCAGTACTTC
TRBV6-5,-,-,TRBJ2-5,CASSYGSYRGETQYF,TGTGCCAGCAGTTACGGGTCCTACCGCGGGGAGACCCAGTACTTC
TRBV30,-,once,TRBJ1-2,CAWDQGNYGYTF,TGTGCCTGGGACCAGGGGAACTATGGCTACACCTTC
TRBV7-9,-,-,TRBJ1-6,CASSLSAVGYSPLHF,TGTGCCAGCAGCCTCTCAGCCGTGGGTTATTCACCCCTCCACTTT
TRBV27,-,-,TRBJ1-2,CASSITGYNYGYTF,TGTGCCAGCAGTATTACAGGGTACAACTATGGCTACACCTTC
TRBV9,-,-,TRBJ1-6,CASSTLGERSPLHF,TGTGCCAGCAGCACCTTGGGGGAGAGGTCACCCCTCCACTTT
TRBV2,TRBD1,-,TRBJ1-1,CASRMTGGNTEAFF,TGTGCCAGCAGAATGACAGGGGGGAACACTGAAGCTTTCTTT
TRBV30,-,-,TRBJ1-2,CAWSVSLGGDGYTF,TGTGCCTGGAGTGTTTCCTTGGGTGGGGATGGCTACACCTTC
TRBV2,TRBD1,-,TRBJ2-5,CASGRDSTQETQYF,TGTGCCAGCGGCCGGGACAGCACACAAGAGACCCAGTACTTC
TRBV28,TRBD1,-,TRBJ2-6,CATMTGAGANVLTF,TGTGCCACCATGACAGGGGCTGGGGCCAACGTCCTGACTTTC
TRBV13,TRBD2,-,TRBJ2-3,CASSVLAAHTQYF,TGTGCCAGCAGCGTCCTAGCGGCTCATACGCAGTATTTT
TRBV10-3,-,-,TRBJ1-1,CAISDKKTEAFF,TGTGCCATCAGTGATAAAAAGACTGAAGCTTTCTTT
TRBV12-3/TRBV12-4,-,-,TRBJ2-2,CASTTTGELFF,TGTGCCAGCACCACCACCGGGGAGCTGTTTTTT
TRBV29-1,-,-,TRBJ1-3,CSVETGNANTIYF,TGCAGCGTTGAGACGGGAAACGCAAACACCATATATTTT
TRBV27,TRBD2,-,TRBJ2-7,CASSFTFSGTRYEQYF,TGTGCCAGCAGTTTTACCTTTAGCGGGACACGTTACGAGCAGTACTTC
TRBV10-3,-,-,TRBJ1-6,CAIRETGNISPLHF,TGTGCCATCAGGGAGACAGGAAACATCTCACCCCTCCACTTT
TRBV28,-,-,TRBJ1-5,CASTLRGYQPQHF,TGTGCCAGCACCCTCAGGGGTTATCAGCCCCAGCATTTT
TRBV10-3,TRBD2,few,TRBJ2-3,CAISDSTSGGDTQYF,TGTGCCATCAGTGACTCGACTAGCGGGGGAGATACGCAGTATTTT
TRBV28,-,-,TRBJ1-3,CASSLQGSSGNTIYF,TGTGCCAGCAGTTTACAGGGGAGCTCTGGAAACACCATATATTTT
TRBV20-1,TRBD1,-,TRBJ2-7,CSASAGQGWYEQYF,TGCAGTGCTAGTGCGGGACAGGGTTGGTACGAGCAGTACTTC
TRBV5-6,-,-,TRBJ2-2,CASSLVRVVTGELFF,TGTGCCAGCAGCTTGGTTAGGGTCGTCACCGGGGAGCTGTTTTTT
TRBV27,TRBD1,-,TRBJ1-5,CASRPGTGGNQPQHF,TGTGCCAGCAGACCCGGGACAGGGGGCAATCAGCCCCAGCATTTT
TRBV6-5,TRBD2,-,TRBJ2-7,CASSYDKRGPYEQYF,TGTGCCAGCAGTTACGACAAGCGGGGGCCCTACGAGCAGTACTTC
TRBV4-2,-,-,TRBJ1-5,CASSRATGSNQPQHF,TGTGCCAGCAGCCGCGCGACAGGTAGCAATCAGCCCCAGCATTTT
TRBV28,-,-,TRBJ1-5,CASTLLTSQPQHF,TGTGCCAGCACCCTTTTAACGAGTCAGCCCCAGCATTTT
TRBV28,TRBD1,-,TRBJ2-7,CASSLVGQGFYEQYF,TGTGCCAGCAGTTTAGTGGGACAGGGGTTCTACGAGCAGTACTTC
TRBV6-5,-,-,TRBJ1-5,CASTQTDWGNQPQHF,TGTGCCAGCACTCAGACCGATTGGGGCAATCAGCCCCAGCATTTT
TRBV28,-,-,TRBJ1-5,CASSPLRESQHF,TGTGCCAGCAGTCCGCTTCGAGAATCCCAGCATTTT
TRBV5-1,-,-,TRBJ2-3,CASSLAGASTDTQYF,TGCGCCAGCAGCTTGGCAGGGGCCAGCACAGATACGCAGTATTTT
TRBV7-3,TRBD1,-,TRBJ1-2,CASSLTGQGGYGYTF,TGTGCCAGCAGCTTAACGGGACAGGGAGGTTATGGCTACACCTTC
TRBV7-8,-,-,TRBJ1-2,CASSLARVGWRGYTF,TGTGCCAGCAGCTTAGCGAGGGTCGGGTGGCGCGGCTACACCTTC